This TCR beta chain was profiled in a study of cytomegalovirus exposure and HLA in healthy donors. The study's findings and limits: The authors excluded some V segments, including TRBV6-2 and TRBV6-3, as indistinguishable. The Asian-associated ancestry cluster reportedly had fewer N-insertions than the roughly 720-donor mean in a later analysis.

Germline V gives CDR1 SGHDT, CDR2 YYEEEE. This CDR3 is 15 amino acids long. V lost 2 bases and J 5 bases, leaving 16 bases between the germline ends. Vbeta (60) and Jbeta (13) primers were used in the PCR. TCRdb's table, derived via immunoSEQ multiplex PCR, lists solely in-frame clones and lacks some. The sample lists roughly 80,000 clones; approximately 61% were seen once. This clone was observed a few times. Its antigen is not identified. Sequenced sample: PBMCs. This TCR was recovered from a woman aged 45-65 years in good health and CMV-seropositive. J is TRBJ2-5 and V is TRBV5-6, with D perhaps TRBD2 (7 bases). The CDR3 is CASSLRRGARETQYF. CDR3 nucleotides: TGTGCCAGCAGCTTACGACGGGGGGCCAGGGAGACCCAGTACTTC.